This entry features one T cell receptor (beta chain) sequence. No antigen is known for it. Trimming removed 8 bases from V and 8 bases from J; junction bases left unmatched: 22. Germline V gene lookup returns CDR1 SGHVS and CDR2 FNYEAQ. The CDR3 spans 18 residues. These data originate in a study of cytomegalovirus exposure and HLA in healthy donors. Study observations and caveats: A cluster of highly shared sequence variants was likely a sequencing artifact. Researchers reported in a later analysis that a missense DCLRE1C variant was tied to TCR beta V- and J-gene trimming.

Primers: 60 Vbeta forward and 13 Jbeta reverse. Repertoires were generated with immunoSEQ multiplex PCR, while TCRdb's copy carries only in-frame clones and drops some. The sample has approximately 140,000 clones, 73% seen once; the top ten hold 1.6%. Healthy individuals who donated bone marrow served as the donors. The chain links TRBV7-6 to TRBJ2-1; the match to TRBD2 covers 9 bases. Sequencing was performed on PBMCs. This clonotype was sampled from a woman aged 18-29 years in good health and CMV-seronegative. The CDR3 coding sequence is TGTGCCAGCGGATACCCCACTCACAGTGGCGGGAGGGCCGATGAGCAGTTCTTC. Translation gives CASGYPTHSGGRADEQFF.